This T cell receptor (beta chain) was observed in a study of T cell changes during pregnancy in multiple sclerosis. TCRdb's table, derived via immunoSEQ multiplex PCR, lists solely in-frame clones and lacks some. The table records tens of thousands of clones, over 75% of them present only once. CDR3 length: 15 amino acids. Germline V gene sequence: CDR1 MNHEY, CDR2 SVGAGI. V was shortened by 6 bases and J by 1 base, with 13 bases between the two germline ends. The source material was CD4+ T cells from peripheral blood mononuclear cells, sampled in the third trimester of pregnancy. The chain uses TRBV6-5 and TRBJ1-3; a possible D gene is TRBD1 (6 bases). This TCR derives from a female donor in good health, enrolled as a control in a pregnancy study. CDR3 DNA sequence: TGTGCCAGCAGAAGACAGGCGAGTTCTGGAAACACCATATATTTT. Its translation: CASRRQASSGNTIYF.